Listed here is a single T cell receptor (beta chain). Repertoires were generated with immunoSEQ multiplex PCR, while TCRdb's copy carries only in-frame clones and drops some. The sample shows around 33,000 clones, under 95% of them seen only once. The sample is drawn from a study of T cells in tuberculosis. Documented time point: new active TB diagnosis, blood taken before or within 7 days of starting treatment. Positive smear microscopy and/or M. tuberculosis culture confirmed active disease. Germline CDR1 GTSNPN, CDR2 SVGIG (reference sequence). Trimming removed 3 bases at V and 7 bases at J, with 12 bases between. There are 13 residues in the CDR3.

This clonotype was obtained from an adult with tuberculosis. The specimen was PBMCs, collected at tuberculosis diagnosis. The V and J genes are TRBV30 and TRBJ2-2; unclear D gene. CDR3 nucleotides: TGTGCCTGGAGCATAGGAGTGGGCGGGGAGCTGTTTTTT. Its translation: CAWSIGVGGELFF.